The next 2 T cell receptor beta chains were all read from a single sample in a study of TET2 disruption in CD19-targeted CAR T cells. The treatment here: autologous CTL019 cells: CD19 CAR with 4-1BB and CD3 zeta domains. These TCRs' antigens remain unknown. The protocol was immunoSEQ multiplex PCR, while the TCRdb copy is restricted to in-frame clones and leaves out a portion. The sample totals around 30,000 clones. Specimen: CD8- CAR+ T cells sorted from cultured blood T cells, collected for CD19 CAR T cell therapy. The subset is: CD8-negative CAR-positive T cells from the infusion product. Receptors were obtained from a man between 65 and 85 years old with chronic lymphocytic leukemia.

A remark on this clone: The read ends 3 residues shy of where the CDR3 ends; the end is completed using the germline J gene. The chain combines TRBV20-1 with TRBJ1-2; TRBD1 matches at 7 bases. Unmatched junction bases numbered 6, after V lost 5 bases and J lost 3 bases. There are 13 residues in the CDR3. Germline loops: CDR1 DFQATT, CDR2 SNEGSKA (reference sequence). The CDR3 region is CSALQTGYYGYTF. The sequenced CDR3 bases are TGCAGTGCTCTGCAGACAGGGTACTATGGC.

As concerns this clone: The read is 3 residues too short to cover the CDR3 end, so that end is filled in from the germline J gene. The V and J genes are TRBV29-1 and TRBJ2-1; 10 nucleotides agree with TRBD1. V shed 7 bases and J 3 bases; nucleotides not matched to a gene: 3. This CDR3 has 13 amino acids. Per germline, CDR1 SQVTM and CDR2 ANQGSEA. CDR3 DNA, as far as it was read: TGCAGCGAAGGACAGGGGGTCTACAATGAG. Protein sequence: CSEGQGVYNE. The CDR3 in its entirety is CSEGQGVYNEQFF.